This is a list of T cell receptor beta chains from one sample in a study of cytomegalovirus exposure and HLA in healthy donors. TCRdb's table, derived via immunoSEQ multiplex PCR, lists solely in-frame clones and lacks some. Of around 110,000 clones in the sample, approximately 82% were seen once. Material for sequencing was PBMCs. The receptors derive from a man aged 30 to 39 in good health and CMV-seropositive. Each CDR3 is given with its conserved first and last residue. Each record gives: CDR3 DNA, CDR3 protein, V gene, clone size, D gene, J gene. D genes are given only for firm matches. Expanded clones get a size class; other rows say once, few or many, or leave the size out.

CDR3nt: TGTGCCAGCTCACCCCCGGGACAGCCGAACCCAGATACGCAGTATTTT
CDR3aa: CASSPPGQPNPDTQYF
v_gene: TRBV18
abundance: .
d_gene: TRBD1
j_gene: TRBJ2-3

CDR3nt: TGTGCCAGCAGTGAGAGACAGGGCGCCTACACCGGGGAGCTGTTTTTT
CDR3aa: CASSERQGAYTGELFF
v_gene: TRBV6-1
abundance: .
d_gene: TRBD1
j_gene: TRBJ2-2

CDR3nt: TGCGCCAGCAGCCTACCCACCGGGGGGGGAGAGCAGTACTTC
CDR3aa: CASSLPTGGGEQYF
v_gene: TRBV5-1
abundance: .
d_gene: TRBD2
j_gene: TRBJ2-7

CDR3nt: TGTGCCAGCAGCCTCGGGACATTAGATACGCAGTATTTT
CDR3aa: CASSLGTLDTQYF
v_gene: TRBV7-2
abundance: .
d_gene: .
j_gene: TRBJ2-3

CDR3nt: TGTGCCAGCAGTGGGGGCCCCATTCGCTTGAGAAACACCATATATTTT
CDR3aa: CASSGGPIRLRNTIYF
v_gene: TRBV7-6
abundance: .
d_gene: .
j_gene: TRBJ1-3

CDR3nt: TGTGCCAGCAGCGACAGGGGTCAAACTGAAGCTTTCTTT
CDR3aa: CASSDRGQTEAFF
v_gene: TRBV6-6
abundance: .
d_gene: TRBD1
j_gene: TRBJ1-1

CDR3nt: TGCAGCGTTGGATCAGGCGTTCTGGGGACCCAGTACTTC
CDR3aa: CSVGSGVLGTQYF
v_gene: TRBV29-1
abundance: .
d_gene: .
j_gene: TRBJ2-5

CDR3nt: TGCGCCAGCAGCCCCCGCGGCCTGGAGAGCTATGGCTACACCTTC
CDR3aa: CASSPRGLESYGYTF
v_gene: TRBV4-1
abundance: .
d_gene: .
j_gene: TRBJ1-2

CDR3nt: TGTGCCAGCAGTCGGACACGGGTTTCTGGGGCCAACGTCCTGACTTTC
CDR3aa: CASSRTRVSGANVLTF
v_gene: TRBV2
abundance: .
d_gene: .
j_gene: TRBJ2-6

CDR3nt: TGTGCCAGCACCCACATCGGGGGGCTTTCGGAGACCCAGTACTTC
CDR3aa: CASTHIGGLSETQYF
v_gene: TRBV28
abundance: few
d_gene: .
j_gene: TRBJ2-5

CDR3nt: TGTGCCAGCAGTTACTACCAGAGCTCCTACAATGAGCAGTTCTTC
CDR3aa: CASSYYQSSYNEQFF
v_gene: TRBV11-2
abundance: .
d_gene: .
j_gene: TRBJ2-1

CDR3nt: TGTGCCAGCAGTTTGCTAGCGGGAGAGGGTGAGCAGTTCTTC
CDR3aa: CASSLLAGEGEQFF
v_gene: TRBV27
abundance: .
d_gene: TRBD2
j_gene: TRBJ2-1

CDR3nt: TGTGCCAGCAGGTTGACAGGGGGATATGGAAACACCATATATTTT
CDR3aa: CASRLTGGYGNTIYF
v_gene: TRBV11-3
abundance: few
d_gene: TRBD1
j_gene: TRBJ1-3

CDR3nt: TGTGCCAGCAGTTTATCGGGCAGTTCTGCCACCGGGGAGCTGTTTTTT
CDR3aa: CASSLSGSSATGELFF
v_gene: TRBV27
abundance: .
d_gene: .
j_gene: TRBJ2-2

CDR3nt: TGTGCCAGCTCACCACCGGCGGGGGGATTCACAGATACGCAGTATTTT
CDR3aa: CASSPPAGGFTDTQYF
v_gene: TRBV18
abundance: .
d_gene: TRBD2
j_gene: TRBJ2-3

CDR3nt: TGTGCCAGCAGCCGGGGAGCAGCAAAAAACATTCAGTACTTC
CDR3aa: CASSRGAAKNIQYF
v_gene: TRBV5-4
abundance: .
d_gene: .
j_gene: TRBJ2-4

CDR3nt: TGTGCCAGCAGCAAACTAGGGCCTTATGGCTACACCTTC
CDR3aa: CASSKLGPYGYTF
v_gene: TRBV7-2
abundance: .
d_gene: .
j_gene: TRBJ1-2

CDR3nt: TGTGCCAGCAGCTTAGTAGGAGGGGAACACGAGCAGTACTTC
CDR3aa: CASSLVGGEHEQYF
v_gene: TRBV7-8
abundance: .
d_gene: .
j_gene: TRBJ2-7

CDR3nt: TGCGCCAGCAGCTTGGGGACTAGCGGGGGCCACCAAGAGACCCAGTACTTC
CDR3aa: CASSLGTSGGHQETQYF
v_gene: TRBV5-1
abundance: .
d_gene: TRBD2
j_gene: TRBJ2-5

CDR3nt: TGTGCCAGCAGCTTGGGGACAGCTAACTATGGCTACACCTTC
CDR3aa: CASSLGTANYGYTF
v_gene: TRBV7-6
abundance: .
d_gene: TRBD1
j_gene: TRBJ1-2

CDR3nt: TGTGCCAGCAGCTTAGTCAGGGCAGGGGTATTTACTGGAAACACCATATATTTT
CDR3aa: CASSLVRAGVFTGNTIYF
v_gene: TRBV11-3
abundance: .
d_gene: .
j_gene: TRBJ1-3

CDR3nt: TGTGCCAGCAGTTTGTTTGGCGGGGGGGCTGGGGCCAACGTCCTGACTTTC
CDR3aa: CASSLFGGGAGANVLTF
v_gene: TRBV27
abundance: .
d_gene: TRBD2
j_gene: TRBJ2-6

CDR3nt: TGTGCCAGCAGTGAAGTTCCAGGGGTATCCACAGATACGCAGTATTTT
CDR3aa: CASSEVPGVSTDTQYF
v_gene: TRBV6-1
abundance: few
d_gene: .
j_gene: TRBJ2-3

CDR3nt: TGTGCCAGCAGTCTGAGGGGGGGCGGGGGTGGCTACACCTTC
CDR3aa: CASSLRGGGGGYTF
v_gene: TRBV28
abundance: .
d_gene: .
j_gene: TRBJ1-2

CDR3nt: TGCGCCAGCAGCCAAGAAGTCCCGGCTAGCGGGATTACAGATACGCAGTATTTT
CDR3aa: CASSQEVPASGITDTQYF
v_gene: TRBV4-1
abundance: .
d_gene: TRBD2
j_gene: TRBJ2-3

CDR3nt: TGTGCCAGCAGTGTGGAGGACGCTAATTACAATGAGCAGTTCTTC
CDR3aa: CASSVEDANYNEQFF
v_gene: TRBV2
abundance: .
d_gene: .
j_gene: TRBJ2-1

CDR3nt: TGTGCCACCAGCAGAGGCGGCATCTCCTACGAGCAGTACTTC
CDR3aa: CATSRGGISYEQYF
v_gene: TRBV15
abundance: .
d_gene: .
j_gene: TRBJ2-7

CDR3nt: TGCGCCAGCAGTGACCGGGGACACTTGAACACTGAAGCTTTCTTT
CDR3aa: CASSDRGHLNTEAFF
v_gene: TRBV10-2
abundance: once
d_gene: .
j_gene: TRBJ1-1

CDR3nt: TGCGCCAGCACCCTACTAGCGGGGGGGTACAATGAGCAGTTCTTC
CDR3aa: CASTLLAGGYNEQFF
v_gene: TRBV10-2
abundance: .
d_gene: TRBD2
j_gene: TRBJ2-1

CDR3nt: TGTGCCAGCAGTGAAGCGTCTTCGGTCTATGGCTACACCTTC
CDR3aa: CASSEASSVYGYTF
v_gene: TRBV2
abundance: .
d_gene: .
j_gene: TRBJ1-2

CDR3nt: TGTGCCTGGAGTCCCCAGAGGGACAGGGTGGACACTGAAGCTTTCTTT
CDR3aa: CAWSPQRDRVDTEAFF
v_gene: TRBV30
abundance: .
d_gene: TRBD1
j_gene: TRBJ1-1

CDR3nt: TGTGCCAGCAGCTTGGACAGACACCAGCTTGAAGCTTTCTTT
CDR3aa: CASSLDRHQLEAFF
v_gene: TRBV5-4
abundance: few
d_gene: .
j_gene: TRBJ1-1

CDR3nt: TGTGCCACCAGCAGAGATGGGGGGGCGTGGGAGACCCAGTACTTC
CDR3aa: CATSRDGGAWETQYF
v_gene: TRBV15
abundance: .
d_gene: .
j_gene: TRBJ2-5

CDR3nt: TGTGCCAGCAGCGGACCAGGGCACGGGTATGGCTACACCTTC
CDR3aa: CASSGPGHGYGYTF
v_gene: TRBV5-6
abundance: .
d_gene: .
j_gene: TRBJ1-2

CDR3nt: TGTGCCAGCAGCCCGAGAGTGAGCTACGAGCAGTACTTC
CDR3aa: CASSPRVSYEQYF
v_gene: TRBV13
abundance: .
d_gene: .
j_gene: TRBJ2-7

CDR3nt: TGCGCCAGCAGCTTGGCAACAGATACGCAGTATTTT
CDR3aa: CASSLATDTQYF
v_gene: TRBV5-1
abundance: .
d_gene: .
j_gene: TRBJ2-3

CDR3nt: TGTGCCAGCAGCTTCGTCGGCGGGCCCGTTCACTTC
CDR3aa: CASSFVGGPVHF
v_gene: TRBV11-2
abundance: .
d_gene: .
j_gene: TRBJ2-5

CDR3nt: TGCAGCGTTGAAGACAGGGACTCCATGGGGCCAGATACGCAGTATTTT
CDR3aa: CSVEDRDSMGPDTQYF
v_gene: TRBV29-1
abundance: few
d_gene: .
j_gene: TRBJ2-3

CDR3nt: TGCGCCAGCAGCTTGGCAGGGGGCTATACTGAAGCTTTCTTT
CDR3aa: CASSLAGGYTEAFF
v_gene: TRBV5-1
abundance: once
d_gene: TRBD1
j_gene: TRBJ1-1

CDR3nt: TGCGCCAGCAGCTTGGGCGGGGGGGCTCGAAACACCATATATTTT
CDR3aa: CASSLGGGARNTIYF
v_gene: TRBV5-1
abundance: .
d_gene: .
j_gene: TRBJ1-3

CDR3nt: TGCGCCAGCTCTACGGGACAGGGATCCTACGAGCAGTACTTC
CDR3aa: CASSTGQGSYEQYF
v_gene: TRBV4-1
abundance: .
d_gene: TRBD1
j_gene: TRBJ2-7

CDR3nt: TGTGCCAGTAGTATAGGCGACGGAGCCCCTTACGAGCAGTACTTC
CDR3aa: CASSIGDGAPYEQYF
v_gene: TRBV19
abundance: once
d_gene: .
j_gene: TRBJ2-7

CDR3nt: TGCGCCAGCAGCCGCACCTTGGCGGGGGGCCGGGGTGAGCAGTTCTTC
CDR3aa: CASSRTLAGGRGEQFF
v_gene: TRBV5-1
abundance: .
d_gene: TRBD2
j_gene: TRBJ2-1

CDR3nt: TGTGCCAGCAGTTACGACGACAGGTCCGAGACCCAGTACTTC
CDR3aa: CASSYDDRSETQYF
v_gene: TRBV28
abundance: .
d_gene: .
j_gene: TRBJ2-5

CDR3nt: TGTGCCAGCAGTGAAACAGGGGGCACAGATACGCAGTATTTT
CDR3aa: CASSETGGTDTQYF
v_gene: TRBV6-4
abundance: .
d_gene: TRBD1
j_gene: TRBJ2-3

CDR3nt: TGTGCCAGCTCACCACCTTCCGACAGAAGAAACTATGGCTACACCTTC
CDR3aa: CASSPPSDRRNYGYTF
v_gene: TRBV18
abundance: .
d_gene: .
j_gene: TRBJ1-2

CDR3nt: TGTGCCAGCAGTACTGGAGGGTATAGCAATCAGCCCCAGCATTTT
CDR3aa: CASSTGGYSNQPQHF
v_gene: TRBV6-5
abundance: once
d_gene: .
j_gene: TRBJ1-5

CDR3nt: TGTGCCAGCAGCCTATCCGGGGGGATGAACACTGAAGCTTTCTTT
CDR3aa: CASSLSGGMNTEAFF
v_gene: TRBV11-2
abundance: .
d_gene: .
j_gene: TRBJ1-1

CDR3nt: TGTGCCAGCAGCGGGGACAGGGGAAGGAGCGGGACGCCCTGGGGATTCTTC
CDR3aa: CASSGDRGRSGTPWGFF
v_gene: TRBV21-1
abundance: .
d_gene: .
j_gene: TRBJ2-1

CDR3nt: TGTGCCAGCAGTTTACTAGCGGGGGGGGCGGAGACCCAGTACTTC
CDR3aa: CASSLLAGGAETQYF
v_gene: TRBV6-1
abundance: few
d_gene: TRBD2
j_gene: TRBJ2-5

CDR3nt: TGTGCCAGCAGCGGGTCCGGGGACAGGGACTACAATGAGCAGTTCTTC
CDR3aa: CASSGSGDRDYNEQFF
v_gene: TRBV2
abundance: .
d_gene: TRBD1
j_gene: TRBJ2-1

CDR3nt: TGTGCCAGCAGCCAACGGCGGGGGCCGAACACCGGGGAGCTGTTTTTT
CDR3aa: CASSQRRGPNTGELFF
v_gene: TRBV9
abundance: once
d_gene: .
j_gene: TRBJ2-2

CDR3nt: TGCGCCAGCAGCCAAGAAGGGAGAAGCAATCAGCCCCAGCATTTT
CDR3aa: CASSQEGRSNQPQHF
v_gene: TRBV4-1
abundance: .
d_gene: .
j_gene: TRBJ1-5

CDR3nt: TGTGCCAGCAGCGACGGGGATCCTTATGGCTACACCTTC
CDR3aa: CASSDGDPYGYTF
v_gene: TRBV6-6
abundance: .
d_gene: .
j_gene: TRBJ1-2

CDR3nt: TGTGCCAGCAGCTTTGACAGGGAGGTCACCGGGGAGCTGTTTTTT
CDR3aa: CASSFDREVTGELFF
v_gene: TRBV7-3
abundance: .
d_gene: .
j_gene: TRBJ2-2

CDR3nt: TGTGCCAGCACAAACTATGGAGCTAATTCACCCCTCCACTTT
CDR3aa: CASTNYGANSPLHF
v_gene: TRBV6-5
abundance: few
d_gene: .
j_gene: TRBJ1-6

CDR3nt: TGTGCCAGCAGTGCCGGAAGGACTAGCGGGGGAACAGATACGCAGTATTTT
CDR3aa: CASSAGRTSGGTDTQYF
v_gene: TRBV6-1
abundance: .
d_gene: TRBD2
j_gene: TRBJ2-3